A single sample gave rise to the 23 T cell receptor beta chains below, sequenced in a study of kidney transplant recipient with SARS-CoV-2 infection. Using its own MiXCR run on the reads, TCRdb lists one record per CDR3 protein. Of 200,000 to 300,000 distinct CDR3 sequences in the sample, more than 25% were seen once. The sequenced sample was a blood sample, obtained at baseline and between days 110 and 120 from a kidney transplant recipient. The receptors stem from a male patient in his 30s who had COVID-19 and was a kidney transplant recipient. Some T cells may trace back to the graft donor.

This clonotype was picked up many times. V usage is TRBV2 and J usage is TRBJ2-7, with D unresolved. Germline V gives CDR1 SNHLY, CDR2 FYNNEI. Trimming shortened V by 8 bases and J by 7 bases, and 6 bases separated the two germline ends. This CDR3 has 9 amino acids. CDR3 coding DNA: TGTGCCAGCGGGTGGGAGCAGTACTTC. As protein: CASGWEQYF.

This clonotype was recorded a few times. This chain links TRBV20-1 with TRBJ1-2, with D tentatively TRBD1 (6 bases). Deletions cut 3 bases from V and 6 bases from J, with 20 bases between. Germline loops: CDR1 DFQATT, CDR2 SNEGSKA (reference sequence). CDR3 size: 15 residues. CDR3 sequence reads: CSARGNLRGIDGYTF. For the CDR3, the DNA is TGCAGTGCTAGGGGGAATCTGAGGGGGATCGATGGCTACACCTTC.

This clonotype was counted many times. The CDR3 coding sequence is TGTGCCAGCAGTGAATCGCCTTCCCTTGGCTACACCTTC. As protein: CASSESPSLGYTF. The chain employs TRBV6-1 and TRBJ1-2; no clear D. Between the trimmed V and J ends, which lost 2 bases and 7 bases, there was a span of 11 bases. Germline assignment: CDR1 MNHNS and CDR2 SASEGT. This CDR3 is built from 13 residues.

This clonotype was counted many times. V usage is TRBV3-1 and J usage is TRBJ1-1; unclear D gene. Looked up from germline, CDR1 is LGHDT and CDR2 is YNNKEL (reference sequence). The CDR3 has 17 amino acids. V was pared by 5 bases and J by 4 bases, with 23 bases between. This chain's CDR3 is CASSVMRPISIRTEAFF. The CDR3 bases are TGTGCCAGCAGCGTTATGCGTCCCATTTCAATTCGCACTGAAGCTTTCTTT. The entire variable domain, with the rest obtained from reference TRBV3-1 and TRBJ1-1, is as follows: DTAVSQTPKYLVTQMGNDKSIKCEQNLGHDTMYWYKQDSKKFLKIMFSYNNKELIINETVPNRFSPKSPDKAHLNLHINSLELGDSAVYFCASSVMRPISIRTEAFFGQGTRLTVV.

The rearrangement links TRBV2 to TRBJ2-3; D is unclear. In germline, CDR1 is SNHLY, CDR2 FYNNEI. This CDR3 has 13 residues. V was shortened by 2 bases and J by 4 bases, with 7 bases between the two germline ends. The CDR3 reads CASSEITADTQYF. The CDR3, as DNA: TGTGCCAGCAGTGAAATCACGGCAGATACGCAGTATTTT.

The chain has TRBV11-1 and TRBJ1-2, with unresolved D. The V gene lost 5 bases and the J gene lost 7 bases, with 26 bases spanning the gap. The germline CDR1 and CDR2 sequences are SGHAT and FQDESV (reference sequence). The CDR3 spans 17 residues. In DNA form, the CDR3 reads TGTGCCAGCAGCGATCGTGTTAAGGCTGGAAAGACCTGTGGCTACACCTTC. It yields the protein CASSDRVKAGKTCGYTF.

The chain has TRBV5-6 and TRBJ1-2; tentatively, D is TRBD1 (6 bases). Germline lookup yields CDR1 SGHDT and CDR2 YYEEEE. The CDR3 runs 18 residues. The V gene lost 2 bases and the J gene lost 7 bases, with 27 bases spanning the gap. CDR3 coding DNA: TGTGCCAGCAGCTTAGGGAACAGGGTGGCGCGGGCGGAATCTGGCTACACCTTC. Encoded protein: CASSLGNRVARAESGYTF.

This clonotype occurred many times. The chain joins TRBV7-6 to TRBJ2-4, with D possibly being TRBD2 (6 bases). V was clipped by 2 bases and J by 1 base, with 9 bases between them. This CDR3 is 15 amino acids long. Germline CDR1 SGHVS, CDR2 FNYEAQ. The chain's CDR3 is CASSLYGTAKNIQYF. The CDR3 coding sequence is TGTGCCAGCAGCTTATACGGGACTGCCAAAAACATTCAGTACTTC.

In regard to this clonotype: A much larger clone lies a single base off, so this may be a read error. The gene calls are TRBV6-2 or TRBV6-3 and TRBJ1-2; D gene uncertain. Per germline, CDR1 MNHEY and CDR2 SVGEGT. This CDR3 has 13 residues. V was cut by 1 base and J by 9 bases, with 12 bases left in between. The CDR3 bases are TGTGCCAGCAGTTACTTACGGGATTTACGCTACACCTTC. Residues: CASSYLRDLRYTF.

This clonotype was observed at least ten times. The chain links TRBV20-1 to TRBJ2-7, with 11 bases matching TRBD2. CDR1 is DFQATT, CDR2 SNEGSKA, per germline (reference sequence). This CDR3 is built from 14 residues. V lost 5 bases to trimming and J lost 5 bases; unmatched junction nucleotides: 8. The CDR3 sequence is CSASGLAGSHEQYF. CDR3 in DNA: TGCAGTGCTTCCGGACTAGCGGGTAGCCACGAGCAGTACTTC.

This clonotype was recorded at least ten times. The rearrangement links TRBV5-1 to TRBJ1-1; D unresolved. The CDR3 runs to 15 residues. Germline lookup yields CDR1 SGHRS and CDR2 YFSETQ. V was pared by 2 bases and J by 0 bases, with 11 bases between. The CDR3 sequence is CASSFLTALNTEAFF. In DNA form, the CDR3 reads TGCGCCAGCAGCTTCCTTACAGCGTTGAACACTGAAGCTTTCTTT.

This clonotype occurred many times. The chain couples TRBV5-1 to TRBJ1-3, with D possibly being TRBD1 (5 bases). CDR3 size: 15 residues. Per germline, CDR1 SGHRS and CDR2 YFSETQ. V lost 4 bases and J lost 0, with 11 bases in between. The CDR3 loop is CASSPEGRSGNTIYF. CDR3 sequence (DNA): TGCGCCAGCAGCCCCGAGGGGCGCTCTGGAAACACCATATATTTT.

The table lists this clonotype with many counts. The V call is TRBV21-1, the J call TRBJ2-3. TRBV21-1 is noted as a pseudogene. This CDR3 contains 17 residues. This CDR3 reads CASRPHLATVMQDTQYF. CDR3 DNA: TGTGCCAGCAGGCCTCATTTAGCTACAGTCATGCAAGATACGCAGTATTTT.

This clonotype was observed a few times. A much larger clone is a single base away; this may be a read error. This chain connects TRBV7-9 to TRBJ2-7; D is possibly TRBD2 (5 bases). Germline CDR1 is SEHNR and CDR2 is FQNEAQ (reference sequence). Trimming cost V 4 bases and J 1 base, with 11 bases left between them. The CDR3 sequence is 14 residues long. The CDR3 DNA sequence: TGTGCCAGCAGCTGCGGGCCTTATTCCTACGAGCAGTACTTC. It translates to CASSCGPYSYEQYF.

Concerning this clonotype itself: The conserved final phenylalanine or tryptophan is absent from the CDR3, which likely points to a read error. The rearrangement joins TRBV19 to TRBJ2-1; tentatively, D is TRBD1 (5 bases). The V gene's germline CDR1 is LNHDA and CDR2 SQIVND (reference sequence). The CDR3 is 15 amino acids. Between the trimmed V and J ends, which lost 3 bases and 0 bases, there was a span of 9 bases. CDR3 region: CASSIKGSSYNEQFL. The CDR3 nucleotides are TGTGCCAGTAGTATTAAGGGGTCCTCCTACAATGAGCAGTTCCTC.

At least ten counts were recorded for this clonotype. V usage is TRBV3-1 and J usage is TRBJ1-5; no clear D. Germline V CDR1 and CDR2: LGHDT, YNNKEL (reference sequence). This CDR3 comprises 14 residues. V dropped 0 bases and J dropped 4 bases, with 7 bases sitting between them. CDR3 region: CASSQDAGNQPQHF. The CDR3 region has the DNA TGTGCCAGCAGCCAAGATGCGGGGAATCAGCCCCAGCATTTT.

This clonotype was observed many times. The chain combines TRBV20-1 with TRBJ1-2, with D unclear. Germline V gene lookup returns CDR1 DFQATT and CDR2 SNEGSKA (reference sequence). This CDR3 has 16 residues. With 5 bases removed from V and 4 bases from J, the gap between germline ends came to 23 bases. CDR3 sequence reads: CSAAQPLFRKTYGYTF. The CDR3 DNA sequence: TGCAGTGCTGCCCAGCCGCTGTTTCGAAAGACCTATGGCTACACCTTC.

CDR3 protein: CASSLKTGPINEQFF. CDR3 nucleotide sequence: TGTGCCAGCAGCTTAAAAACAGGCCCCATCAATGAGCAGTTCTTC. This chain uses TRBV11-3 with TRBJ2-1; a possible D gene is TRBD1 (5 bases). Germline V gene sequence: CDR1 SGHNT, CDR2 YENEEA. V lost 2 bases to trimming and J lost 6 bases, with 14 bases between them. This CDR3 region has 15 residues.

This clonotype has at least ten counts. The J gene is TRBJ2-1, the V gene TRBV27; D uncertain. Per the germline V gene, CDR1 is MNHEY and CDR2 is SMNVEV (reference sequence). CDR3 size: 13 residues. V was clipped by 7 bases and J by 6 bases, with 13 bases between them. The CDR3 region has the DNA TGTGCCAGCACCACCATATGGGGCAATGAGCAGTTCTTC. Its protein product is CASTTIWGNEQFF.

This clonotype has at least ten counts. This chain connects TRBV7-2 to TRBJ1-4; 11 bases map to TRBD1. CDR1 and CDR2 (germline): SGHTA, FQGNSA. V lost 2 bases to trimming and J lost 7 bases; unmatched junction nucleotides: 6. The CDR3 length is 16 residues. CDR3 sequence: CASSLLVGTGGEKLFF. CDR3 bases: TGTGCCAGCAGCTTATTGGTCGGGACAGGGGGTGAAAAACTGTTTTTT.

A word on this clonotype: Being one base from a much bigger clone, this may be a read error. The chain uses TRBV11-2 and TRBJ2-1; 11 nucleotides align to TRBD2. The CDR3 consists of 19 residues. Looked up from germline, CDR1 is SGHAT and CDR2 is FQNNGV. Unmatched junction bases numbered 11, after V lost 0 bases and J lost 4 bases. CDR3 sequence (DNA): TGTGCCAGCAGCTTAGAGGGGAGGAGGGCTAGCGGGAGGTACAATGAGCAGTTCTTC. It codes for CASSLEGRRASGRYNEQFF. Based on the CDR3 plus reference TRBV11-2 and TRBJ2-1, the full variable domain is EAGVAQSPRYKIIEKRQSVAFWCNPISGHATLYWYQQILGQGPKLLIQFQNNGVVDDSQLPKDRFSAERLKGVDSTLKIQPAKLEDSAVYLCASSLEGRRASGRYNEQFFGPGTRLTVL.

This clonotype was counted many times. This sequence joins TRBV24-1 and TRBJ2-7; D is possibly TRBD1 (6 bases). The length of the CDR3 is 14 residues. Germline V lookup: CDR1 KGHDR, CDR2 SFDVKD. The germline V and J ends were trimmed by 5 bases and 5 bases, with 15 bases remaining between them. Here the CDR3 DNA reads TGTGCCACCAGTGGGAACGGTCCAGGGGACGAGCAGTACTTC. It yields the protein CATSGNGPGDEQYF.

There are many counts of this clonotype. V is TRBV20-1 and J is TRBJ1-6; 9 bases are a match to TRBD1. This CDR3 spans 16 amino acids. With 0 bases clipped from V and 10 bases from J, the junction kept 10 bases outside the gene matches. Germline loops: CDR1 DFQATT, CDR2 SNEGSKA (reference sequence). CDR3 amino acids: CSARETAGQGRSPLHF. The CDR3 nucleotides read TGCAGTGCTAGAGAGACCGCGGGACAGGGACGGTCACCCCTCCACTTT.